The 4 T cell receptor beta chains presented below share a single source sample, sequenced in a study of blood T cell repertoires in COVID-19 (dated by TCRdb to the early 2020s). Library method: the immunoSEQ multiplex PCR assay. The source is immuneACCESS, and TCRdb retained only in-frame sequences with V and J called. Part of the clones is not carried over; for the studies checked, unresolved V genes explain less than half of this, and the remainder is unexplained. The table for this sample lists 110,000 or so clones; roughly 80% of them were counted only once. The ten biggest clones cover roughly 2.6% of the sample. Source material: peripheral blood. Receptors originate from a middle-aged man with acute or convalescent COVID-19.

This clone was seen many times. The V gene is TRBV30, the J gene TRBJ2-3, with a tentative D call TRBD1 (7 bases). In germline, CDR1 is GTSNPN, CDR2 SVGIG (reference sequence). V lost 3 bases to trimming and J lost 5 bases, with 12 bases between them. The CDR3 is made up of 13 amino acids. For the CDR3, the DNA is TGTGCCTGGAGCGGAGGGGACAGAGATACGCAGTATTTT. Protein product: CAWSGGDRDTQYF.

The chain has TRBV19 and TRBJ2-7, with D perhaps matching TRBD1 (6 bases). The ends were cut back, 6 bases at V and 6 bases at J, with 15 bases in the middle. Germline CDR1 reads LNHDA; CDR2 reads SQIVND (reference sequence). The CDR3 totals 13 residues. The CDR3 region has the DNA TGTGCCAGTAGAGCCGGGACAATGGTCGAGCAGTACTTC. Protein sequence: CASRAGTMVEQYF.

The chain joins TRBV5-6 to TRBJ2-5, with 11 bases fitting TRBD2. CDR1 and CDR2 from the germline V gene are SGHDT and YYEEEE. V was pared by 3 bases and J by 2 bases, with 3 bases of the junction left unmatched. The CDR3 spans 15 residues. For the CDR3, the DNA is TGTGCCAGCAGCTCTAGCGGGAGGCCTCAAGAGACCCAGTACTTC. This encodes CASSSSGRPQETQYF.

The chain couples TRBV5-1 to TRBJ1-1; D not resolved. Trimming stripped 1 base from V and 3 bases from J, with 10 bases between. This CDR3 contains 14 residues. CDR1 and CDR2 (germline): SGHRS, YFSETQ. The CDR3 reads CASSLSGAYTEAFF. CDR3 DNA sequence: TGCGCCAGCAGCTTGTCAGGCGCCTACACTGAAGCTTTCTTT.